The clone carrying this T cell receptor beta chain was detected only a few times. Its antigen remains unidentified. Individual cDNA molecules received unique molecular identifiers. TCRdb passed the 5' RACE reads through MiXCR, listing each CDR3 protein once. The sample shows about 48,000 distinct CDR3 sequences, approximately 9.8% of them seen only once. This sample was included in a study of early T cells in non-severe SARS-CoV-2 infection. The overall study: It was bulk RNA from unsorted whole blood that was sequenced, and the chains were unpaired. Broader study findings: In VDJdb matching, anti-spike CD8 responses were favored while private and CD4 specificities went missing.

V dropped 8 bases and J dropped 2 bases, with 7 bases sitting between them. The germline V gene has CDR1 MDHEN and CDR2 SYDVKM. There are 12 residues in the CDR3. Sequencing was done on a sample of whole blood. This sequence was found in an adult who was a healthcare worker with PCR-confirmed SARS-CoV-2 infection or an uninfected control (not recorded which). V is TRBV28 and J is TRBJ2-4; D is ambiguous. The CDR3 here is CASRSTKNIQYF. In DNA, the CDR3 is TGTGCCAGCCGGAGTACCAAAAACATTCAGTACTTC.